This TCR beta chain was captured by sequencing in a study of blood T cells in healthy people across ages. Through a sample-barcoded 5' primer and a J-beta primer mix, a second PCR was run for about 6 to 11 cycles. Every sample produced at least 2.5 million CDR3-containing paired-end reads. Each CDR3 protein gets one entry after TCRdb re-called the 5' RACE reads with MiXCR. The sample yields more than 500,000 distinct CDR3 sequences, around a quarter seen once. The CDR3 is 13 amino acids. Trimming pared 6 bases from V and 1 base from J, leaving 9 bases between. This clonotype was counted at least ten times. The data also belong to a second study, concerning T cells of mothers and their children.

Sequencing was carried out using blood. The chain carries TRBV12-3 or TRBV12-4 and TRBJ1-1, with D hard to call. The clonotype originates from a boy under 10 years old in good health. DNA of the CDR3: TGTGCCAGCAGCTTACGACGGAACACTGAAGCTTTCTTT. This gives the protein CASSLRRNTEAFF.